This is a list of T cell receptor beta chains from one sample in a study of cytomegalovirus exposure and HLA in healthy donors. Clones were read by immunoSEQ multiplex PCR, and TCRdb kept only the in-frame ones, dropping some. The sample includes roughly 110,000 clones, roughly 87% of them seen just once. What was sequenced was PBMCs. The receptors were sampled from a man aged 25-45 years in good health and CMV-seropositive. The CDR3 runs from the conserved cysteine through the conserved F or W. The D gene is left open where the match is weak. The size entry is marked missing in some rows and otherwise reads once, few, many or a size class.

TRBJ2-6	TRBV19	TRBD1	NA	TGTGCCAGTAGTATCCAGGGGGCTGGGGCCAACGTCCTGACTTTC	CASSIQGAGANVLTF
TRBJ2-3	TRBV2	TRBD2	NA	TGTGCCAGCAGTGGACTAGCGCCCCTTGGGGATACGCAGTATTTT	CASSGLAPLGDTQYF
TRBJ2-2	TRBV2	NA	NA	TGTGCCAGCAGTGAAGGGACAGCGAACACCGGGGAGCTGTTTTTT	CASSEGTANTGELFF
TRBJ1-6	TRBV9	NA	NA	TGTGCCAGCAGCGTAGATCCGTCCGGGAGCTCCTATAATTCACCCCTCCACTTT	CASSVDPSGSSYNSPLHF
TRBJ2-1	TRBV5-1	NA	NA	TGCGCCAGCAGCTATCCCTTTGGGGCAGGGGCCAATGAGCAGTTCTTC	CASSYPFGAGANEQFF
TRBJ1-1	TRBV5-1	NA	few	TGCGCCAGCAGCTTGGCGCAGATGAACACTGAAGCTTTCTTT	CASSLAQMNTEAFF
TRBJ2-7	TRBV7-8	TRBD1	once	TGTGCCAGCAGCTCCTATGACAGGGCGCGTTCCGAGCAGTACTTC	CASSSYDRARSEQYF
TRBJ2-3	TRBV9	TRBD1	NA	TGTGCCAGCAGCCAGGGGACAGTACTCACAGATACGCAGTATTTT	CASSQGTVLTDTQYF
TRBJ1-2	TRBV7-9	TRBD1	NA	TGTTCCAGCAGCTCGGGACAGTACTATGGCTACACCTTC	CSSSSGQYYGYTF
TRBJ2-1	TRBV19	NA	NA	TGTGCCAGTAGTTTTGATCGACAGGTATACAATGAGCAGTTCTTC	CASSFDRQVYNEQFF
TRBJ2-3	TRBV18	NA	NA	TGTGCCAGCTCACCCTCTGACGGGGCAGATACGCAGTATTTT	CASSPSDGADTQYF
TRBJ2-7	TRBV7-2	TRBD2	NA	TGTGCCAGCAGCTCCGATAGCGGGGGGACATCCTACGAGCAGTACTTC	CASSSDSGGTSYEQYF
TRBJ1-1	TRBV30	NA	few	TGTGCCTGGAGTGTATTTGGGAGGAGCACTGAAGCTTTCTTT	CAWSVFGRSTEAFF
TRBJ1-5	TRBV19	NA	few	TGTGCCAGTACCCCCCGGTGGGAGACCGGCCAGCCCCAGCATTTT	CASTPRWETGQPQHF
TRBJ1-2	TRBV6-1	NA	NA	TGTGCCAGCAGTGAAGGGGGGGGCAGCTATGGCTACACCTTC	CASSEGGGSYGYTF
TRBJ2-4	TRBV7-6	TRBD1	few	TGTGCCAGCAGCGACAGGACAGGGGGCGGCAAAAACAGTCAGTACTTC	CASSDRTGGGKNSQYF
TRBJ1-1	TRBV2	NA	NA	TGTGCCAGCAGCCAGGAAGGGGCGGGAAACACTGAAGCTTTCTTT	CASSQEGAGNTEAFF
TRBJ2-3	TRBV5-1	TRBD2	NA	TGCGCCGGCAGCATGGGACTAGCGGGGGGTGCAGATACGCAGTATTTT	CAGSMGLAGGADTQYF
TRBJ1-2	TRBV2	TRBD1	NA	TGTGCCAGCAGTGTTGAAGGGGGCGGGGGCTACACCTTC	CASSVEGGGGYTF
TRBJ1-1	TRBV19	NA	once	TGTGCCAGTAGTATAGCCAAAATGAACACTGAAGCTTTCTTT	CASSIAKMNTEAFF
TRBJ2-3	TRBV5-4	NA	NA	TGTGCCAGCAGCCCGAGAGGCGCGGGTACAGATACGCAGTATTTT	CASSPRGAGTDTQYF
TRBJ2-5	TRBV10-2	TRBD2	NA	TGCGCCAGCAGGACTAGCGGGGGTGGAGAGACCCAGTACTTC	CASRTSGGGETQYF
TRBJ1-2	TRBV7-8	TRBD1	few	TGTGCCAGCAGCCCGAGCTTAGGTAGTCGAGGGGGCGCGGGTGGCTACACCTTC	CASSPSLGSRGGAGGYTF
TRBJ1-1	TRBV9	NA	NA	TGTGCCAGCAGCGTAGTAGTGGGGAGTGGGGAAGCTTTCTTT	CASSVVVGSGEAFF
TRBJ1-1	TRBV18	NA	NA	TGTGCCAGCTCACCAACTGTTGACAGGACTTATCTAGAAGCTTTCTTT	CASSPTVDRTYLEAFF
TRBJ1-1	TRBV19	NA	NA	TGTGCCAGTAGTATTCCTCTTCCGGGGTCAGGGAACACTGAAGCTTTCTTT	CASSIPLPGSGNTEAFF
TRBJ1-5	TRBV18	NA	few	TGTGCCAGCTCTCCGACAGACGATCAGCCCCAGCATTTT	CASSPTDDQPQHF
TRBJ1-1	TRBV18	TRBD1	NA	TGTGCCAGCTCACCAGAAGCCCCCAACAGGGGGCGTACTGAAGCTTTCTTT	CASSPEAPNRGRTEAFF
TRBJ1-6	TRBV25-1	NA	NA	TGTGTCAGCAGTGAATTGGGCAGGGAAAATTCACCCCTCCACTTT	CVSSELGRENSPLHF
TRBJ2-7	TRBV25-1	TRBD1	NA	TGTGCCAGCAGCGTCGGGACAGGAAAATACGAGCAGTACTTC	CASSVGTGKYEQYF
TRBJ1-2	TRBV30	NA	NA	TGTGCCTGGAAAGACAGCAGTTATGGCTACACCTTC	CAWKDSSYGYTF
TRBJ2-6	TRBV7-6	NA	NA	TGTGCCAGCAGCTTAAGCACTGGGGCCAACGGCCTGACTTTC	CASSLSTGANGLTF
TRBJ2-5	TRBV4-1	TRBD2	NA	TGCGCCAGCAGCCAAGATCTTGGCGGGGGGTTCCAAGAGACCCAGTACTTC	CASSQDLGGGFQETQYF
TRBJ1-5	TRBV2	TRBD1	once	TGTGCCAGCAGCCAGACAGGGTTAAGGGAGTCCCAGCATTTT	CASSQTGLRESQHF
TRBJ1-3	TRBV10-3	NA	NA	TGTGCCCTCGGGGGTTCGAGAGGAAACACCATATATTTT	CALGGSRGNTIYF
TRBJ1-1	TRBV5-6	NA	NA	TGTGCCAGCAGCCTCGGCGGGGGAGGAGCTTTCTTT	CASSLGGGGAFF
TRBJ2-5	TRBV19	TRBD1	NA	TGTGCCAGTAGTTCACAGGGGAGAGGGGAGCAGTACTTC	CASSSQGRGEQYF
TRBJ2-3	TRBV5-1	NA	NA	TGCGCCAGCAGCTTGAATGGGCCAGATACGCAGTATTTT	CASSLNGPDTQYF
TRBJ2-1	TRBV6-1	TRBD1	NA	TGTGCCAGCAGTGAAGGTGGGACAGACTACAATGAGCAGTTCTTC	CASSEGGTDYNEQFF
TRBJ1-2	TRBV9	NA	NA	TGTGCCAGCAGCCAGGACCAGGGGAACTATGGCTACACCTTC	CASSQDQGNYGYTF
TRBJ1-1	TRBV15	NA	NA	TGTGCCACCAGCAGGCGGACAGACCCGAACACTGAAGCTTTCTTT	CATSRRTDPNTEAFF
TRBJ2-7	TRBV10-1	TRBD1	NA	TGCGCCAGCAGTGAGGGGACAGCCTACGAGCAGTACTTC	CASSEGTAYEQYF
TRBJ1-4	TRBV18	NA	NA	TGTGCCAGCTCGCGGTACGGGAGTGAAAAACTGTTTTTT	CASSRYGSEKLFF
TRBJ2-3	TRBV19	NA	NA	TGTGCCAGTAGCATCACAGATACGCAGTATTTT	CASSITDTQYF
TRBJ1-2	TRBV6-4	TRBD1	NA	TGTGCCAGCAGTGACACCGAGACAGGGATCTATGGCTACACCTTC	CASSDTETGIYGYTF
TRBJ2-7	TRBV5-1	TRBD2	NA	TGCGCCAGCAGCTTGGAACTAGCGGGGGTTACCTCCTACGAGCAGTACTTC	CASSLELAGVTSYEQYF
TRBJ2-2	TRBV2	TRBD1	NA	TGTGCCAGCAGCGACAGGGACACCGGGGAGCTGTTTTTT	CASSDRDTGELFF
TRBJ1-6	TRBV2	NA	NA	TGTGCCAGCAGTGTTGCGGGGTTAAGGAATAATTCACCCCTCCACTTT	CASSVAGLRNNSPLHF
TRBJ1-5	TRBV19	TRBD1	NA	TGTGCCAGTAGTATGACAGGGAGAATGGAGCCCCAGCATTTT	CASSMTGRMEPQHF
TRBJ2-1	TRBV6-1	NA	once	TGTGCCACTGGCGGGGTCCACAATGAGCAGTTCTTC	CATGGVHNEQFF
TRBJ2-7	TRBV5-4	NA	few	TGTGCCAGCAGCTTGGTCACATCCTACGAGCAGTACTTC	CASSLVTSYEQYF
TRBJ2-3	TRBV28	TRBD2	NA	TGTGCCAGCAGTTTACTAGCGGGGCTGGCAGATACGCAGTATTTT	CASSLLAGLADTQYF
TRBJ1-6	TRBV28	NA	NA	TGTGCCAGCAGTTCGACAAATTCACCCCTCTACTTT	CASSSTNSPLYF